Listed below are T cell receptor beta chains from one sample, sequenced in a study of blood T cell repertoires in COVID-19. Generated by immunoSEQ multiplex PCR, the TCRdb table keeps only in-frame clones and is missing some. This table has some 35,000 clones, 87% appearing once. Input material: peripheral blood. These receptors all stem from a human donor in a cohort sampled during active COVID-19. The CDR3 runs from the conserved cysteine through the conserved F or W. The D gene is left open where the match is weak. Clone size is given for some rows only: seen once, a few or many times, or a class if the clone is expanded.

clone size: -; D gene: TRBD1; V gene: TRBV4-1; J gene: TRBJ2-7; CDR3 DNA: TGCGCCAGCAGCCAAGAAGTTAGATGGACAGGGGCCTACGAGCAGTACTTC; CDR3 protein: CASSQEVRWTGAYEQYF
clone size: -; D gene: TRBD2; V gene: TRBV29-1; J gene: TRBJ2-1; CDR3 DNA: TGCAGCGTTGATGGGGGGAGGGCCGACAATGAGCAGTTCTTC; CDR3 protein: CSVDGGRADNEQFF
clone size: once; D gene: TRBD1; V gene: TRBV18; J gene: TRBJ1-6; CDR3 DNA: TGTGCCAGCTCATCGACAGGGGGCAATTCACCCCTCCACTTT; CDR3 protein: CASSSTGGNSPLHF
clone size: -; D gene: TRBD2; V gene: TRBV9; J gene: TRBJ2-2; CDR3 DNA: TGTGCCAGCAGCGTAGAAGCCAGGGACTACCTCACCGGGGAGCTGTTTTTT; CDR3 protein: CASSVEARDYLTGELFF
clone size: -; D gene: -; V gene: TRBV10-3; J gene: TRBJ2-5; CDR3 DNA: TGTGCCATCAGCCCAGAAGAGACCCAGTACTTC; CDR3 protein: CAISPEETQYF
clone size: -; D gene: -; V gene: TRBV5-1; J gene: TRBJ2-5; CDR3 DNA: TGCGCCAGCAGCTCACTATCCCCTCAAGAGACCCAGTACTTC; CDR3 protein: CASSSLSPQETQYF
clone size: -; D gene: TRBD2; V gene: TRBV12-5; J gene: TRBJ2-2; CDR3 DNA: TGTGCTAGTGGTTTGGTACCCTCCGCGATTGGAACGCGGGGGGTTACCGTAGGGGAGCTGTTTTTT; CDR3 protein: CASGLVPSAIGTRGVTVGELFF
clone size: -; D gene: TRBD2; V gene: TRBV5-4; J gene: TRBJ2-2; CDR3 DNA: TGTGCCAGCAGCTTAGCGGGAGGGAACACCGGGGAGCTGTTTTTT; CDR3 protein: CASSLAGGNTGELFF
clone size: -; D gene: TRBD1; V gene: TRBV7-8; J gene: TRBJ2-3; CDR3 DNA: TGTGCCAGCAGCTTAGACAACAGGGGGCTGATTACAGATACGCAGTATTTT; CDR3 protein: CASSLDNRGLITDTQYF
clone size: -; D gene: -; V gene: TRBV27; J gene: TRBJ1-2; CDR3 DNA: TGTGCCAGCAGCTCCTTGCCGGGGAGCTATGGCTACACCTTC; CDR3 protein: CASSSLPGSYGYTF
clone size: -; D gene: -; V gene: TRBV2; J gene: TRBJ1-6; CDR3 DNA: TGTGCCAGCAGGAACCCGGGAGTTTCTGGTTCACCCCTCCACTTT; CDR3 protein: CASRNPGVSGSPLHF
clone size: few; D gene: -; V gene: TRBV6-7; J gene: TRBJ1-6; CDR3 DNA: TGTGCCATCCCGGACAAAAACAAGAGGAATTCACCCCTCCACTTT; CDR3 protein: CAIPDKNKRNSPLHF
clone size: -; D gene: -; V gene: TRBV10-3; J gene: TRBJ2-1; CDR3 DNA: TGTGCCTCCGACCCCCGGGGGAGGCACGACAATGAGCAGTTCTTC; CDR3 protein: CASDPRGRHDNEQFF
clone size: -; D gene: -; V gene: TRBV2; J gene: TRBJ1-4; CDR3 DNA: TGTGCCAGCAGTGTCCTAGGGGCAGATAATGAAAAACTGTTTTTT; CDR3 protein: CASSVLGADNEKLFF
clone size: -; D gene: -; V gene: TRBV3-1/TRBV3-2; J gene: TRBJ2-5; CDR3 DNA: TGTGCCAGCAGCCAAGGCCCACTAATCCAAGAGACCCAGTACTTC; CDR3 protein: CASSQGPLIQETQYF
clone size: -; D gene: TRBD2; V gene: TRBV20-1; J gene: TRBJ2-3; CDR3 DNA: TGCAGTGCTAGTAGCCTAGCGGGGGGGACAGATACGCAGTATTTT; CDR3 protein: CSASSLAGGTDTQYF
clone size: -; D gene: TRBD2; V gene: TRBV6-2/TRBV6-3; J gene: TRBJ2-1; CDR3 DNA: TGTGCCAGCAGTTATAGGACATTCGGGACTAGCGGTGACAATGAGCAGTTCTTC; CDR3 protein: CASSYRTFGTSGDNEQFF
clone size: -; D gene: TRBD1; V gene: TRBV12-3/TRBV12-4; J gene: TRBJ2-7; CDR3 DNA: TGTGCCAGCAGGACAGGGGCATCGAACGAGCAGTACTTC; CDR3 protein: CASRTGASNEQYF
clone size: -; D gene: TRBD2; V gene: TRBV7-3; J gene: TRBJ2-1; CDR3 DNA: TGTGCCAGCAGCTCCGCTAGCGGGAGAGCGGTAAATGAGCAGTTCTTC; CDR3 protein: CASSSASGRAVNEQFF
clone size: -; D gene: -; V gene: TRBV3-1/TRBV3-2; J gene: TRBJ2-5; CDR3 DNA: TGTGCCAGCAGCCCTGGGGCGTTTCAAGAGACCCAGTACTTC; CDR3 protein: CASSPGAFQETQYF
clone size: -; D gene: TRBD1; V gene: TRBV24-1; J gene: TRBJ2-7; CDR3 DNA: TGTGCCACCAGTGACCCCGGACAGGGGGTACCCTACGAGCAGTACTTC; CDR3 protein: CATSDPGQGVPYEQYF
clone size: once; D gene: -; V gene: TRBV18; J gene: TRBJ2-3; CDR3 DNA: TGTGCCAGCTCACCCGGGTTCGGGGTGGCCGAGGACACAGATACGCAGTATTTT; CDR3 protein: CASSPGFGVAEDTDTQYF
clone size: -; D gene: TRBD2; V gene: TRBV28; J gene: TRBJ2-3; CDR3 DNA: TGTGCCAGCAGTTTATTTGGCGGGAGGGCCGCAGATACGCAGTATTTT; CDR3 protein: CASSLFGGRAADTQYF
clone size: -; D gene: TRBD2; V gene: TRBV30; J gene: TRBJ2-5; CDR3 DNA: TGTGCCTGGAGTGTACCGGCTAGCGGAGCTGCTCAAGAGACCCAGTACTTC; CDR3 protein: CAWSVPASGAAQETQYF
clone size: -; D gene: -; V gene: TRBV21-1; J gene: TRBJ1-5; CDR3 DNA: TGTGCCAGCAGCTTCCGGGACAGTGAGAATCAGCCCCAGCATTTT; CDR3 protein: CASSFRDSENQPQHF
clone size: -; D gene: TRBD1; V gene: TRBV18; J gene: TRBJ1-5; CDR3 DNA: TGTGCCAGCTCGCTTCAGGGACAGCCGGGGAGTCAGCCCCAGCATTTT; CDR3 protein: CASSLQGQPGSQPQHF
clone size: -; D gene: TRBD2; V gene: TRBV5-4; J gene: TRBJ2-1; CDR3 DNA: TGTGCCAGCAGCTTGGGACTAGCGGGGGGGCTGAACTACAATGAGCAGTTCTTC; CDR3 protein: CASSLGLAGGLNYNEQFF
clone size: few; D gene: -; V gene: TRBV9; J gene: TRBJ2-5; CDR3 DNA: TGTGCCAGCAGCGTAGGGGGGGAGGATCAAGAGACCCAGTACTTC; CDR3 protein: CASSVGGEDQETQYF
clone size: -; D gene: TRBD1; V gene: TRBV6-5; J gene: TRBJ2-2; CDR3 DNA: TGTGCCAGCAGGGGACAGGGAGGCACCGGGGAGCTGTTTTTT; CDR3 protein: CASRGQGGTGELFF
clone size: -; D gene: -; V gene: TRBV6-1; J gene: TRBJ2-1; CDR3 DNA: TGTGCCAGCAGCCAGAGGCAGGCGAGGGATGAGCAGTTCTTC; CDR3 protein: CASSQRQARDEQFF
clone size: -; D gene: -; V gene: TRBV12-3/TRBV12-4; J gene: TRBJ1-2; CDR3 DNA: TGTGCCAGCAGCTCTGGGGGGGGCTATGGCTACACCTTC; CDR3 protein: CASSSGGGYGYTF
clone size: -; D gene: -; V gene: TRBV19; J gene: TRBJ2-6; CDR3 DNA: TGTGCCAGTAGCACAGGGACTGGGGCCAACGTCCTGACTTTC; CDR3 protein: CASSTGTGANVLTF
clone size: -; D gene: -; V gene: TRBV9; J gene: TRBJ2-2; CDR3 DNA: TGTGCCAGCACGAGGGAAGCGAACACCGGGGAGCTGTTTTTT; CDR3 protein: CASTREANTGELFF
clone size: -; D gene: -; V gene: TRBV19; J gene: TRBJ2-5; CDR3 DNA: TGTGCCAGTAGTAGGGCAGATCAAGAGACCCAGTACTTC; CDR3 protein: CASSRADQETQYF
clone size: -; D gene: TRBD2; V gene: TRBV4-2; J gene: TRBJ2-5; CDR3 DNA: TGTGCCAGCAGCCAGGGACTAGCGGGGGGGCTGGAGGAGACCCAGTACTTC; CDR3 protein: CASSQGLAGGLEETQYF
clone size: -; D gene: TRBD1; V gene: TRBV5-4; J gene: TRBJ2-1; CDR3 DNA: TGTGCCAGCAGCTCGGGACAGGGGTCCTACAATGAGCAGTTCTTC; CDR3 protein: CASSSGQGSYNEQFF
clone size: -; D gene: -; V gene: TRBV18; J gene: TRBJ1-1; CDR3 DNA: TGTGCCAGCTCTATAACAGGAACAAACACTGAAGCTTTCTTT; CDR3 protein: CASSITGTNTEAFF